The sequence of this T cell receptor (beta chain) was determined in a study of PD-1 blockade in classical Hodgkin lymphoma. Sequenced by immunoSEQ multiplex PCR; TCRdb stores in-frame clones only, minus some. In the table there are tens of thousands of clones, around 80% of which are singletons. Patients all relapsed after autologous stem cell transplantation, and there was variation in brentuximab vedotin exposure. As concerns this clone: Its antigen is not identified.

General study findings and limits: Newly diagnosed patients and complete responders had comparable diversity at baseline. CD4+ TCR diversity rose significantly by C4D1, and CD8+ TCR diversity did not. Baseline TCR diversity was reportedly lower in newly diagnosed patients than healthy donors.

The germline gives CDR1 KGHSY, CDR2 FQNENV. The CDR3 extends over 18 amino acids. V lost 8 bases and J lost 0; bases outside the gene matches: 10. This sequence joins TRBV16 and TRBJ2-6, with 10 bases lining up with TRBD2. The sample here was peripheral blood mononuclear cells (PBMCs), taken before the second cycle of nivolumab. The receptor was isolated from a human donor with classical Hodgkin lymphoma. The CDR3 nucleotides are TGTGCCAGCCGGAAGGATAGGACTAGCGGCTCTGGGGCCAACGTCCTGACTTTC. It specifies CASRKDRTSGSGANVLTF.